The 26 T cell receptor beta chains in this list originate from one sample, sequenced in a study of OX40 agonist ivuxolimab in advanced cancers. Libraries were made using the immunoSEQ multiplex PCR assay. TCRdb re-hosts the immuneACCESS table, in-frame sequences only. Its copies lack some clones; in the studies checked, an unresolved V gene accounts for under half of them, and the cause for the rest is not known. For this sample the table gives about 95,000 clones, of which approximately 85% were detected only once. The top ten clonotypes cover about 4.1% of the sample. The starting material was CD4+ or CD8+ T cells sorted from blood, obtained in a trial of the OX40 agonist ivuxolimab. The receptors were sampled from an adult with an advanced solid tumor such as melanoma, head and neck, liver or kidney cancer.

This chain links TRBV7-9 with TRBJ2-6, with 7 positions matching TRBD1. With V trimmed by 5 bases and J by 0 bases, 10 bases remained unmatched. Germline lookup yields CDR1 SEHNR and CDR2 FQNEAQ (reference sequence). This CDR3 has 18 amino acids. The CDR3 spells CASSDPGGASSGANVLTF. CDR3 sequence (DNA): TGTGCCAGCAGCGACCCAGGGGGAGCCAGCTCTGGGGCCAACGTCCTGACTTTC. Filled out from reference TRBV7-9 and TRBJ2-6, the complete variable domain reads DTGVSQNPRHKITKRGQNVTFRCDPISEHNRLYWYRQTLGQGPEFLTYFQNEAQLEKSRLLSDRFSAERPKGSFSTLEIQRTEQGDSAMYLCASSDPGGASSGANVLTFGAGSRLTVL.

The chain has TRBV7-2 and TRBJ1-6; D uncertain. The ends were cut back, 3 bases at V and 7 bases at J, with 10 bases in the middle. The CDR3 length is 14 residues. Looked up from germline, CDR1 is SGHTA and CDR2 is FQGNSA. CDR3 loop: CASSLGGPNSPLHF. As DNA, the CDR3 is TGTGCCAGCAGCTTGGGAGGCCCGAATTCACCCCTCCACTTT.

This clone occurred once. The chain uses TRBV7-3 and TRBJ2-2, with 9 positions matching TRBD1. The junction had 9 bases not matched to a gene; V was cut back by 6 bases and J by 7 bases. This CDR3 has 15 amino acids. Germline V gene data show CDR1 as SGHTA and CDR2 as FQGTGA. CDR3 sequence reads: CASSRTGEQSGELFF. The CDR3 bases are TGTGCCAGCAGTCGGACAGGGGAGCAAAGCGGGGAGCTGTTTTTT.

The J gene is TRBJ2-3, the V gene TRBV7-2; a possible D gene is TRBD1 (5 bases). CDR1 and CDR2 from the germline V gene are SGHTA and FQGNSA. Trimming took 5 bases from V and 0 from J, leaving 15 bases between them. The CDR3 covers 16 residues. CDR3 nucleotides: TGTGCCAGCAGCCCTCACAGGATTTCTAGCACAGATACGCAGTATTTT. Its protein product is CASSPHRISSTDTQYF. Drawing the rest from reference TRBV7-2 and TRBJ2-3, the complete variable domain is GAGVSQSPSNKVTEKGKDVELRCDPISGHTALYWYRQSLGQGLEFLIYFQGNSAPDKSGLPSDRFSAERTGGSVSTLTIQRTQQEDSAVYLCASSPHRISSTDTQYFGPGTRLTVL.

The rearrangement uses TRBV19 and TRBJ2-2; D is possibly TRBD1 (6 bases). V gave up 4 bases and J gave up 8 bases, with 17 bases separating them. Germline assignment: CDR1 LNHDA and CDR2 SQIVND (reference sequence). This CDR3 is built from 15 residues. The CDR3 DNA reads TGTGCCAGTAGTACCGATTACACAGGGACGGGGGAGCTGTTTTTT. Its protein product is CASSTDYTGTGELFF.

V gene TRBV9 combines with J gene TRBJ1-1; D possibly corresponds to TRBD1 (5 bases). Germline V gives CDR1 SGDLS, CDR2 YYNGEE. The V end lost 2 bases, the J end lost 4 bases, and 12 bases lay between the germline ends. The CDR3 is made up of 14 amino acids. The CDR3 reads CASSVGQGSTEAFF. The CDR3 bases are TGTGCCAGCAGCGTGGGGCAGGGCTCCACTGAAGCTTTCTTT.

The rearrangement links TRBV7-8 to TRBJ2-3, with D possibly being TRBD2 (6 bases). The CDR3 has 14 amino acids. The germline gives CDR1 SGHVS, CDR2 FQNEAQ. Trimming removed 1 base at V and 6 bases at J, with 11 bases between. This CDR3 is CASSLGGGGDTQYF. CDR3 DNA sequence: TGTGCCAGCAGCTTAGGGGGAGGCGGGGATACGCAGTATTTT. Full variable domain (missing parts from reference TRBV7-8 and TRBJ2-3): GAGVSQSPRYKVAKRGQDVALRCDPISGHVSLFWYQQALGQGPEFLTYFQNEAQLDKSGLPSDRFFAERPEGSVSTLKIQRTQQEDSAVYLCASSLGGGGDTQYFGPGTRLTVL.

This chain uses TRBV15 with TRBJ2-3; no reliable D call. In germline, CDR1 is LNHNV, CDR2 YYDKDF (reference sequence). The ends were cut back, 0 bases at V and 0 bases at J, with 7 bases in the middle. The CDR3 contains 15 residues. This CDR3 reads CATSRDLESTDTQYF. CDR3 coding DNA: TGTGCCACCAGCAGAGATCTAGAAAGCACAGATACGCAGTATTTT.

The chain joins TRBV27 to TRBJ2-2; possibly TRBD1 or TRBD2 for D (5 bases each). This CDR3 region has 14 residues. The germline V and J ends were trimmed by 5 bases and 2 bases, with 9 bases remaining between them. In germline, CDR1 is MNHEY, CDR2 SMNVEV (reference sequence). Here the CDR3 reads CASSPGTNTGELFF. In DNA, the CDR3 is TGTGCCAGCAGTCCCGGGACCAACACCGGGGAGCTGTTTTTT.

J is TRBJ2-1 and V is TRBV5-1; 9 bases map to TRBD2. The CDR3 length is 17 residues. CDR1 SGHRS and CDR2 YFSETQ come from the germline V gene. Unmatched junction bases numbered 8, after V lost 1 base and J lost 3 bases. The CDR3 sequence is CASSLQASGIGYNEQFF. The CDR3 DNA reads as TGCGCCAGCAGCTTGCAGGCTAGCGGGATCGGCTACAATGAGCAGTTCTTC.

The chain uses TRBV5-1 and TRBJ1-1; D is uncertain. CDR1 is SGHRS and CDR2 is YFSETQ in the germline V gene. Between the trimmed V and J ends, which lost 0 bases and 3 bases, there was a span of 6 bases. The CDR3 consists of 13 residues. CDR3 residues: CASSLASDTEAFF. CDR3 sequence (DNA): TGCGCCAGCAGCTTGGCTTCCGACACTGAAGCTTTCTTT.

The chain uses TRBV5-1 and TRBJ2-1; 11 bases map to TRBD1. Germline-derived CDR1 and CDR2 are SGHRS and YFSETQ. Trimming removed 2 bases from V and 6 bases from J; junction bases left unmatched: 1. CDR3 length equals 14 residues. CDR3 in amino acids: CASSFGTGGNEQFF. CDR3 DNA: TGCGCCAGCAGCTTCGGGACAGGGGGCAATGAGCAGTTCTTC.

A note on this clone: One end of the junction is discordant with germline, which a read error may explain. The V gene is TRBV5-6, the J gene TRBJ1-2; unclear D gene. The CDR3 spans 14 residues. Germline loops: CDR1 SGHDT, CDR2 YYEEEE. The CDR3, as DNA: TGTGTCAGCAGCTTGAGGGCTTTTAACTATGGCTACACCTTC. Protein sequence: CVSSLRAFNYGYTF. The full variable domain, completed using reference TRBV5-6 and TRBJ1-2, is DAGVTQSPTHLIKTRGQQVTLRCSPKSGHDTVSWYQQALGQGPQFIFQYYEEEERQRGNFPDRFSGHQFPNYSSELNVNALLLGDSALYLCVSSLRAFNYGYTFGSGTRLTVV.

The V call is TRBV7-2, the J call TRBJ1-1; TRBD1 matches 12 bases. CDR3 length: 15 amino acids. The V gene's germline CDR1 is SGHTA and CDR2 FQGNSA. The V and J ends lost 6 bases and 4 bases, in that order; junction bases with no gene match: 6. In nucleotides, the CDR3 is TGTGCCAGCAGGGGACAGGGGGCTTATTTCACTGAAGCTTTCTTT. Protein product: CASRGQGAYFTEAFF.

This clone was picked up a small number of times. The V and J genes are TRBV7-2 and TRBJ1-2; TRBD1 aligns across 9 bases. The V gene end was trimmed by 6 bases and the J gene end by 8 bases; junction bases not matched to a gene: 19. CDR1 is SGHTA and CDR2 is FQGNSA in the germline V gene. The CDR3 runs to 17 residues. CDR3 sequence reads: CASRGEVRLGQGNGYTF. The CDR3 DNA reads TGTGCCAGCAGGGGAGAGGTCCGACTAGGACAGGGGAACGGCTACACCTTC.

This sequence joins TRBV10-3 and TRBJ2-7; 8 positions match TRBD2. Germline CDR1 reads ENHRY; CDR2 reads SYGVKD. The length of the CDR3 is 15 residues. V shed 2 bases and J 4 bases; nucleotides not matched to a gene: 7. The CDR3 is CAISEPGGGRYEQYF. The DNA of the CDR3 is TGTGCCATCAGTGAGCCGGGAGGGGGAAGGTACGAGCAGTACTTC.

The rearrangement joins TRBV5-6 to TRBJ2-7; 8 positions agree with TRBD2. J was trimmed by 2 bases and V by 2 bases; bases with no gene match: 6. CDR1 and CDR2 (germline): SGHDT, YYEEEE. The CDR3 runs to 15 residues. For the CDR3, the DNA is TGTGCCAGCAGCTTAACTAGCGGTATTACCTACGAGCAGTACTTC. This gives the protein CASSLTSGITYEQYF.

As regards this clone: The germline gene is not matched at one end of the junction; a read error may be the cause. The chain couples TRBV2 to TRBJ1-3; TRBD1 aligns across 7 bases. This CDR3 spans 14 amino acids. In germline, CDR1 is SNHLY, CDR2 FYNNEI. The chain's CDR3 is CARSDRASGNTIYF. The CDR3 nucleotides read TGTGCCAGGAGTGACAGGGCCTCTGGAAACACCATATATTTT.

Of note for this clone: At one boundary the junction diverges from the germline segment, which might be a read error. The CDR3 loop reads CASSLFNVQFF. The DNA for the CDR3 is TGTGCCAGCAGTTTATTTAATGTGCAGTTCTTC. The J gene is TRBJ2-1, the V gene TRBV28; D is unresolved. CDR3 length: 11 amino acids. Per germline, CDR1 MDHEN and CDR2 SYDVKM. Filled out from reference TRBV28 and TRBJ2-1, the complete variable domain reads DVKVTQSSRYLVKRTGEKVFLECVQDMDHENMFWYRQDPGLGLRLIYFSYDVKMKEKGDIPEGYSVSREKKERFSLILESASTNQTSMYLCASSLFNVQFFGPGTRLTVL.

J is TRBJ2-1 and V is TRBV19, with D perhaps TRBD1 (6 bases). Trimming shortened V by 3 bases and J by 6 bases, and 15 bases separated the two germline ends. The CDR3 spans 15 residues. CDR1 and CDR2 from the germline V gene are LNHDA and SQIVND (reference sequence). For the CDR3, the DNA is TGTGCCAGTAGTATCAACAGGGTTAGGAGCAATGAGCAGTTCTTC. Translation gives CASSINRVRSNEQFF.

This chain links TRBV28 with TRBJ2-3; TRBD2 agrees at 8 bases. The CDR3 has 16 amino acids. Germline assignment: CDR1 MDHEN and CDR2 SYDVKM. The ends lost 7 bases at V and 6 bases at J; junction bases unmatched: 15. For the CDR3, the DNA is TGTGCCAGCACCTTCCTCCCCGGGGGGGGCAGGGATACGCAGTATTTT. Its protein is CASTFLPGGGRDTQYF.

J is TRBJ1-5 and V is TRBV2, with D unresolved. Trimming took 5 bases from V and 0 from J, leaving 8 bases between them. The germline V gene has CDR1 SNHLY and CDR2 FYNNEI. This CDR3 contains 14 residues. The CDR3, as DNA: TGTGCCAGCAGTCAGCAATATAGCAATCAGCCCCAGCATTTT. Residues: CASSQQYSNQPQHF.

This chain connects TRBV5-1 to TRBJ2-4; D is perhaps TRBD2 (5 bases). Trimming stripped 2 bases from V and 0 bases from J, with 12 bases between. The CDR3 loop spans 16 amino acids. The germline V gene encodes CDR1 SGHRS and CDR2 YFSETQ. The chain's CDR3 is CASSLIETIAKNIQYF. Written as DNA, the CDR3 is TGCGCCAGCAGCTTAATAGAGACTATAGCCAAAAACATTCAGTACTTC.

The V call is TRBV19, the J call TRBJ2-1; 9 bases align to TRBD2. Germline V gene data show CDR1 as LNHDA and CDR2 as SQIVND (reference sequence). The CDR3 loop spans 15 amino acids. V dropped 3 bases and J dropped 6; count of bases not matched to a gene: 6. CDR3 residues: CASSMRLAETNEQFF. CDR3 nucleotides: TGTGCCAGTAGTATGCGACTAGCGGAGACCAATGAGCAGTTCTTC.

The J gene is TRBJ2-7, the V gene TRBV28; possibly TRBD2 for D (5 bases). V dropped 7 bases and J dropped 5 bases, with 12 bases sitting between them. CDR1 is MDHEN, CDR2 SYDVKM, per germline. The CDR3 sequence is 12 residues long. CDR3 DNA sequence: TGTGCCAGCACCGAGGGCAACAACGAGCAGTACTTC. It translates to CASTEGNNEQYF.

The V call is TRBV19, the J call TRBJ2-1; weak D call: TRBD2 (6 bases). Trimming left V 1 base short and J 15 bases short, with 16 bases between. Germline V gene lookup returns CDR1 LNHDA and CDR2 SQIVND (reference sequence). CDR3 length equals 13 residues. The CDR3 bases are TGTGCCAGTAGTATAGGGATTGGGACTCAAGTGTTCTTC. Protein sequence: CASSIGIGTQVFF.